Following are 17 T cell receptor beta chains from one sample sequenced in a study of blood T cell repertoires in COVID-19. Repertoires were generated with immunoSEQ multiplex PCR, while TCRdb's copy carries only in-frame clones and drops some. The sample consists of 100,000 to 150,000 clones, around 81% of them appearing once. The sequenced material came from peripheral blood. These receptor sequences come from a man aged 55-75 years with acute or convalescent COVID-19.

The chain carries TRBV5-1 and TRBJ1-3, with 10 bases fitting TRBD1. This CDR3 contains 19 residues. In germline, CDR1 is SGHRS, CDR2 YFSETQ. V shed 1 base and J 0 bases; nucleotides not matched to a gene: 10. CDR3 sequence reads: CASSLQPGQGRFSGNTIYF. The CDR3 DNA sequence: TGCGCCAGCAGCTTGCAACCGGGACAGGGGCGATTCTCTGGAAACACCATATATTTT. The whole variable domain, remainder taken from reference TRBV5-1 and TRBJ1-3, is KAGVTQTPRYLIKTRGQQVTLSCSPISGHRSVSWYQQTPGQGLQFLFEYFSETQRNKGNFPGRFSGRQFSNSRSEMNVSTLELGDSALYLCASSLQPGQGRFSGNTIYFGEGSWLTVV.

The genes are TRBV28 and TRBJ2-5, with a weak D call TRBD1 (5 bases). CDR1 MDHEN and CDR2 SYDVKM come from the germline V gene. This CDR3 has 14 amino acids. The V end was cut by 2 bases, the J end by 1 base, with 8 bases between. The CDR3 nucleotides are TGTGCCAGCAGTTTAAAGGGGATCCAAGAGACCCAGTACTTC. This sequence encodes CASSLKGIQETQYF.

This clone has more than one count but fewer than ten. This chain connects TRBV7-3 to TRBJ2-5, with D possibly TRBD2 on 5 matching bases. From germline, CDR1 is SGHTA and CDR2 FQGTGA. V shed 5 bases and J shed 4 bases, with 17 bases lying between them. The CDR3 has 15 amino acids. CDR3 sequence reads: CASSPGESLGETQYF. Written as DNA, the CDR3 is TGTGCCAGCAGCCCCGGGGAGTCCCTGGGAGAGACCCAGTACTTC.

This chain links TRBV9 with TRBJ1-2; D is possibly TRBD1 (6 bases). The CDR3 contains 14 residues. Germline CDR1 and CDR2: SGDLS and YYNGEE. V dropped 3 bases and J dropped 0 bases, with 9 bases sitting between them. The CDR3 loop reads CASSAGVTNYGYTF. The DNA for the CDR3 is TGTGCCAGCAGCGCAGGGGTCACTAACTATGGCTACACCTTC. Complete variable domain (other parts from reference TRBV9 and TRBJ1-2): DSGVTQTPKHLITATGQRVTLRCSPRSGDLSVYWYQQSLDQGLQFLIQYYNGEERAKGNILERFSAQQFPDLHSELNLSSLELGDSALYFCASSAGVTNYGYTFGSGTRLTVV.

The J gene is TRBJ2-3, the V gene TRBV29-1; 11 bases are a match to TRBD1. With V trimmed by 7 bases and J by 5 bases, 8 bases remained unmatched. Germline V lookup: CDR1 SQVTM, CDR2 ANQGSEA. The CDR3 spans 14 residues. The CDR3 nucleotides read TGCAGCGGAGCCGGGACAGGGGGGATAGATACGCAGTATTTT. Its translation is CSGAGTGGIDTQYF.

This chain connects TRBV10-3 to TRBJ1-2, with 10 bases identical to TRBD1. V lost 5 bases and J lost 6; bases outside the gene matches: 3. This CDR3 has 13 residues. Germline V gives CDR1 ENHRY, CDR2 SYGVKD. CDR3 loop: CAISKTGGDGYTF. CDR3 DNA sequence: TGTGCCATCAGTAAGACAGGGGGCGATGGCTACACCTTC.

This chain links TRBV7-3 with TRBJ2-1; 7 bases are a match to TRBD1. The germline gives CDR1 SGHTA, CDR2 FQGTGA. After removal of 3 bases from V and 7 bases from J, the junction contained 3 bases not matched to a gene. The CDR3 sequence is 13 residues long. The CDR3 spells CASSFDRVNEQFF. The CDR3 DNA is TGTGCCAGCAGCTTCGACAGGGTAAATGAGCAGTTCTTC.

The J gene is TRBJ2-1, the V gene TRBV5-4; 7 bases map to TRBD2. The V segment lost 4 bases and the J segment 9 bases; nucleotides outside the gene matches: 19. In germline, CDR1 is SGHNT, CDR2 YYREEE (reference sequence). The CDR3 covers 17 residues. The CDR3 region is CASSPGWASGPPGEQFF. The CDR3 coding sequence is TGTGCCAGCAGCCCCGGGTGGGCTAGCGGACCGCCTGGTGAGCAGTTCTTC.

V and J are TRBV30 and TRBJ2-1; a possible D gene is TRBD1 (6 bases). The CDR3 has 12 amino acids. Germline-derived CDR1 and CDR2 are GTSNPN and SVGIG (reference sequence). The ends were cut back, 8 bases at V and 3 bases at J, with 11 bases in the middle. The CDR3, as DNA: TGTGCCCAAAACAGGGTCTACAATGAGCAGTTCTTC. Its translation is CAQNRVYNEQFF.

The CDR3 here is CASSLNTGVYEQYF. The CDR3 nucleotides read TGTGCCAGCTCACTGAACACAGGGGTCTACGAGCAGTACTTC. The rearrangement uses TRBV18 and TRBJ2-7; 7 bases agree with TRBD1. Trimming cost V 4 bases and J 3 bases; bases outside gene matches: 6. The germline V gene has CDR1 KGHSH and CDR2 LQKENI. The CDR3 is 14 residues long.

The chain employs TRBV27 and TRBJ2-7, with TRBD2 identical over 9 bases. CDR1 MNHEY and CDR2 SMNVEV come from the germline V gene (reference sequence). CDR3 length: 15 amino acids. The junction had 5 bases not matched to a gene; V was cut back by 2 bases and J by 3 bases. The CDR3 is CASSLEAGGLYEQYF. CDR3 sequence (DNA): TGTGCCAGCAGTTTAGAAGCGGGGGGACTCTACGAGCAGTACTTC.

This clone was observed a handful of times. The rearrangement joins TRBV2 to TRBJ1-1, with 7 bases aligning to TRBD1. CDR3 size: 15 residues. With V trimmed by 1 base and J by 1 base, 3 bases remained unmatched. Germline CDR1 reads SNHLY; CDR2 reads FYNNEI. In nucleotides, the CDR3 is TGTGCCAGCAGTGAAGGTGAGGGGGCGAACACTGAAGCTTTCTTT. The encoded protein is CASSEGEGANTEAFF.

V is TRBV14 and J is TRBJ2-5; tentative D call: TRBD1 (5 bases). Per germline, CDR1 SGHDN and CDR2 FVKESK. Trimming took off 4 bases at V and 4 bases at J, with 10 bases between the two ends. This CDR3 has 13 residues. CDR3 region: CASSRQLSETQYF. CDR3 in DNA: TGTGCCAGCAGCCGACAGCTGTCAGAGACCCAGTACTTC.

The chain is built from TRBV30 and TRBJ2-7, with D tentatively TRBD2 (6 bases). V was trimmed by 5 bases and J by 9 bases, leaving 14 bases between them. CDR3 size: 11 residues. Germline values: CDR1 GTSNPN, CDR2 SVGIG (reference sequence). The CDR3: CAWGGKEGQYF. CDR3 sequence (DNA): TGTGCCTGGGGCGGAAAGGAGGGGCAGTACTTC.

V usage is TRBV18 and J usage is TRBJ1-3; tentative D call: TRBD1 (6 bases). The V end was cut by 3 bases, the J end by 8 bases, with 17 bases between. Germline V gives CDR1 KGHSH, CDR2 LQKENI. The CDR3 length is 15 residues. CDR3 sequence (DNA): TGTGCCAGCTCACCCTTGGGGGCCGCGGGAGACACCATATATTTT. It specifies CASSPLGAAGDTIYF.

The chain uses TRBV28 and TRBJ1-1; D unresolved. V lost 4 bases and J lost 1, with 10 bases in between. The germline V gene has CDR1 MDHEN and CDR2 SYDVKM. The CDR3 is made up of 14 amino acids. The CDR3: CASSSPWRNTEAFF. The CDR3 DNA is TGTGCCAGCAGTTCCCCGTGGAGGAACACTGAAGCTTTCTTT.

The rearrangement joins TRBV4-1 to TRBJ2-3; TRBD2 agrees at 10 bases. Germline V gene lookup returns CDR1 MGHRA and CDR2 YSYEKL. This CDR3 has 16 residues. V dropped 5 bases and J dropped 4; count of bases not matched to a gene: 9. CDR3 protein: CASSYRAGGGADTQYF. The CDR3 coding sequence is TGCGCCAGCAGCTACAGAGCGGGAGGGGGGGCAGATACGCAGTATTTT.